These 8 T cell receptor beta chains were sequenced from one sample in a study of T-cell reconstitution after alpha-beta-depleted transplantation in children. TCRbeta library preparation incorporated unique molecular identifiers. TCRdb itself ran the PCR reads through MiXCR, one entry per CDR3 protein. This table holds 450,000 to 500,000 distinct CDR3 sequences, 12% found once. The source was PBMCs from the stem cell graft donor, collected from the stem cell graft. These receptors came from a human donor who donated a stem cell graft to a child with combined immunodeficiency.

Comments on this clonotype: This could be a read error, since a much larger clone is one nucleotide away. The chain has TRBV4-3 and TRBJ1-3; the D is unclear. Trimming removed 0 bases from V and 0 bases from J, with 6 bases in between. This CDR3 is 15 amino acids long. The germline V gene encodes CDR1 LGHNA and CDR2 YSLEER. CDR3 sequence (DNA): TGCGCCAGCAGCCAAGACAGCGGCTCTGGAAACACCATATATTTT. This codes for CASSQDSGSGNTIYF.

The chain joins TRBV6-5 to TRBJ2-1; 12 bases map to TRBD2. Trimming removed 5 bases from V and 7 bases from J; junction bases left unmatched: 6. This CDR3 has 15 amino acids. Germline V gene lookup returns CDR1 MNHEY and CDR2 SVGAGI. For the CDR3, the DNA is TGTGCCAGCAGTAAGACTAGCGGGAGCGTGAATGAGCAGTTCTTC. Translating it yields CASSKTSGSVNEQFF.

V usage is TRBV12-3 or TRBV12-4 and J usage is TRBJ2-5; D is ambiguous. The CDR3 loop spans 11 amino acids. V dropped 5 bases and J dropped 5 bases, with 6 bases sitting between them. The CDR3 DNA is TGTGCCAGCAGTATGGGGGAGACCCAGTACTTC. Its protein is CASSMGETQYF.

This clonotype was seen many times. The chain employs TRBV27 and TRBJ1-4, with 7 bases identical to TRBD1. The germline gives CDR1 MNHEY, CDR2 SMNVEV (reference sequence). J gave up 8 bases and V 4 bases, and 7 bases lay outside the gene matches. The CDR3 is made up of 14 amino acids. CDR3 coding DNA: TGTGCCAGCAGTTCGAGGGGGCGAGGGGAAAAACTGTTTTTT. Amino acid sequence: CASSSRGRGEKLFF.

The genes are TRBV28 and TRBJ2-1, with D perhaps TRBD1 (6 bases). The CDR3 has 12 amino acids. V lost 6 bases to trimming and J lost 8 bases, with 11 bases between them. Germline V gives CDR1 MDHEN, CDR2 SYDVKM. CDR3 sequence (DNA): TGTGCCAGCAGGACCCAGGGGTATGAGCAGTTCTTC. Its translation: CASRTQGYEQFF.

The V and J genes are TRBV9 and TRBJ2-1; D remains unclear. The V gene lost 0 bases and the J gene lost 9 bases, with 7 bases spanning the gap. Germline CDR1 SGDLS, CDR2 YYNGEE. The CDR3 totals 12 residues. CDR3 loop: CASSVVVTEQFF. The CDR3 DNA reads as TGTGCCAGCAGCGTAGTGGTAACTGAGCAGTTCTTC. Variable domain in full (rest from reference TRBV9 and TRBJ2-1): DSGVTQTPKHLITATGQRVTLRCSPRSGDLSVYWYQQSLDQGLQFLIQYYNGEERAKGNILERFSAQQFPDLHSELNLSSLELGDSALYFCASSVVVTEQFFGPGTRLTVL.

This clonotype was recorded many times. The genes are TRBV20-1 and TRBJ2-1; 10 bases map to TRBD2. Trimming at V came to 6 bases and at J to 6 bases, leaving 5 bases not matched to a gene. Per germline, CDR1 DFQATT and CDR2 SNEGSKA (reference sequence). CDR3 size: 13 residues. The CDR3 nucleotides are TGCAGTGCACCTCGGACTAGCGGCAATGAGCAGTTCTTC. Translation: CSAPRTSGNEQFF.

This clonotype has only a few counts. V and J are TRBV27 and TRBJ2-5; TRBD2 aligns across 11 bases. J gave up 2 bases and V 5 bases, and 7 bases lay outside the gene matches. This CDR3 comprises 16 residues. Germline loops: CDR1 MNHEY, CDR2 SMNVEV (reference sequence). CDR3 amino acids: CASSRLAGQHQETQYF. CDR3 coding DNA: TGTGCCAGCAGTCGACTAGCGGGACAGCATCAAGAGACCCAGTACTTC.